This is a list of T cell receptor beta chains from one sample in a study of blood T cells in healthy people across ages. TCRdb re-derived calls from the 5' RACE reads in MiXCR, one entry per CDR3 protein. The profile shows hundreds of thousands of distinct CDR3 sequences, roughly three fifths of them singletons. Sequences were obtained from blood. The receptor source for this set is a man aged 60-69 years in good health. The CDR3 runs from the conserved cysteine through the conserved F or W. A D gene is named only where the DNA matches it firmly. Clone size is stated in some rows and not others, as once, few, many or a class when expanded.

V gene	D gene	clone size	J gene	CDR3 protein	CDR3 DNA
TRBV4-2	NA	NA	TRBJ1-5	CASSQGQGFWPQHF	TGTGCCAGCAGCCAAGGGCAGGGTTTTTGGCCCCAGCATTTT
TRBV5-1	TRBD2	NA	TRBJ2-5	CASSAGASGGQETQYF	TGCGCCAGCAGCGCCGGGGCTAGCGGAGGCCAAGAGACCCAGTACTTC
TRBV5-6	TRBD2	many	TRBJ2-4	CASRLKRGLAKNIQYF	TGTGCCAGCAGGTTGAAGCGGGGCCTAGCCAAAAACATTCAGTACTTC
TRBV6-5	TRBD1	few	TRBJ2-7	CASRLGQGSYEQYF	TGTGCCAGCAGACTCGGACAGGGATCCTACGAGCAGTACTTC
TRBV13	NA	NA	TRBJ2-7	CASSLGQTEQYF	TGTGCCAGCAGCTTAGGACAAACCGAGCAGTACTTC
TRBV3-1	NA	NA	TRBJ1-5	CASSQSPNQPQHF	TGTGCCAGCAGCCAAAGTCCCAATCAGCCCCAGCATTTT
TRBV5-5	NA	few	TRBJ2-5	CASSLGTVLQETQYF	TGTGCCAGCAGCTTGGGGACAGTGCTCCAAGAGACCCAGTACTTC
TRBV6-2/TRBV6-3	TRBD2	NA	TRBJ2-5	CASSWAGGGETQYF	TGTGCCAGCAGTTGGGCGGGGGGCGGCGAGACCCAGTACTTC
TRBV4-2	NA	NA	TRBJ1-1	CASSLPTLNTEAFF	TGTGCCAGCAGCCTTCCGACACTAAACACTGAAGCTTTCTTT
TRBV20-1	NA	NA	TRBJ1-1	CSSRGNTEAFF	TGCAGTTCTCGGGGGAACACTGAAGCTTTCTTT
TRBV20-1	NA	NA	TRBJ1-4	CSAEGQSNEKLFF	TGCAGTGCCGAGGGCCAGTCTAATGAAAAACTGTTTTTT